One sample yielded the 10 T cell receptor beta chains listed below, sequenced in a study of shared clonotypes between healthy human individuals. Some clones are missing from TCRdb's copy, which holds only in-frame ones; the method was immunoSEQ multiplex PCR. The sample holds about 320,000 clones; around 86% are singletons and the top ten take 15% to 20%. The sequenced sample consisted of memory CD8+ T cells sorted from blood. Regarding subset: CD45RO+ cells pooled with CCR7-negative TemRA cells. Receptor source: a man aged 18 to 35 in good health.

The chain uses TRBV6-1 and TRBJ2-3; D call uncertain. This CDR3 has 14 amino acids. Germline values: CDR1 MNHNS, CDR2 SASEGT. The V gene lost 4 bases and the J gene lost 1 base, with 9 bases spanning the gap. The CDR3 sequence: CASSVGPRTDTQYF. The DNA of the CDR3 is TGTGCCAGCAGTGTAGGTCCCCGCACAGATACGCAGTATTTT.

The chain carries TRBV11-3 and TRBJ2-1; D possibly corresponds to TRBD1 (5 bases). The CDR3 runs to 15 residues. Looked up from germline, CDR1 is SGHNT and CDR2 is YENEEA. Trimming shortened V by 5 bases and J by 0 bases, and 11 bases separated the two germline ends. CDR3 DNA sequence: TGTGCCAGCAGCCCCGACAGAAGCTCCTACAATGAGCAGTTCTTC. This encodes CASSPDRSSYNEQFF.

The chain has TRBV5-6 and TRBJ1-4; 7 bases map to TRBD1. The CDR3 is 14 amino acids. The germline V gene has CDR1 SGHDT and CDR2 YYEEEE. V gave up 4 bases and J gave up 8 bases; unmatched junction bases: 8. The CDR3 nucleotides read TGTGCCAGCAGCCCGAGGGACAGACCAGAAAAACTGTTTTTT. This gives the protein CASSPRDRPEKLFF.

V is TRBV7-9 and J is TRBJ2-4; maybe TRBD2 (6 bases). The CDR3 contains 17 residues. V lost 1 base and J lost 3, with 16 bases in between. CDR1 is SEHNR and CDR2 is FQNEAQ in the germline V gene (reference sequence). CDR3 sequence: CASSLGTHGGVKNIQYF. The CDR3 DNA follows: TGTGCCAGCAGCTTAGGCACTCACGGAGGGGTCAAAAACATTCAGTACTTC.

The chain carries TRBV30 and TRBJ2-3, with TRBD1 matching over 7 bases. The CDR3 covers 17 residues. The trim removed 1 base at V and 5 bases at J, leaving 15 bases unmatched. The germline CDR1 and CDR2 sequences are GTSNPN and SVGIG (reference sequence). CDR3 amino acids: CAWSGGRSRGRVDTQYF. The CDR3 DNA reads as TGTGCCTGGAGTGGCGGTCGCAGTAGGGGGCGAGTAGATACGCAGTATTTT.

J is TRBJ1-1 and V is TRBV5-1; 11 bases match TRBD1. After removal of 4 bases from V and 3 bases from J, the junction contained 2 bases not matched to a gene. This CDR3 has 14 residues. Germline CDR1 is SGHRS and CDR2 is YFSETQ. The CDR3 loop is CASSQGQGDTEAFF. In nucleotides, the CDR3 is TGCGCCAGCAGCCAGGGACAGGGGGACACTGAAGCTTTCTTT. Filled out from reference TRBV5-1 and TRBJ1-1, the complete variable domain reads KAGVTQTPRYLIKTRGQQVTLSCSPISGHRSVSWYQQTPGQGLQFLFEYFSETQRNKGNFPGRFSGRQFSNSRSEMNVSTLELGDSALYLCASSQGQGDTEAFFGQGTRLTVV.

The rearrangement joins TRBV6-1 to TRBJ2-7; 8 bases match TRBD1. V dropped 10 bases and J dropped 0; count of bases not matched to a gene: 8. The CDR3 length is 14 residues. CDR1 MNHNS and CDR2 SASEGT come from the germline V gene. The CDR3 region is CANKRDRSSYEQYF. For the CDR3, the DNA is TGTGCCAACAAGAGGGACAGGAGCTCCTACGAGCAGTACTTC.

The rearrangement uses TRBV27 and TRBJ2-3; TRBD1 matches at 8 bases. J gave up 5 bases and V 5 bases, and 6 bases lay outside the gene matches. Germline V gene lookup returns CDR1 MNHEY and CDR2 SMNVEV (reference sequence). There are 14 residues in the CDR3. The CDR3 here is CASSPGQGGDTQYF. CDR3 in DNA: TGTGCCAGCAGTCCCGGACAGGGAGGAGATACGCAGTATTTT.

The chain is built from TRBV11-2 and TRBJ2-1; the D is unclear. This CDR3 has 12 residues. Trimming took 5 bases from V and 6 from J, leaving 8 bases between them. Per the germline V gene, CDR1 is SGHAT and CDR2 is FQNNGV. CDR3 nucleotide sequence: TGTGCCAGCAGCCCCGTCATCAATGAGCAGTTCTTC. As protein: CASSPVINEQFF.

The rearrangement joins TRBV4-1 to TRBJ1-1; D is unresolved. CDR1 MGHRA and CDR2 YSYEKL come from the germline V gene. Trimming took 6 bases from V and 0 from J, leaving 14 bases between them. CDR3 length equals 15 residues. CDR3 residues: CASRPLGGMNTEAFF. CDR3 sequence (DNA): TGCGCCAGCAGACCTCTCGGCGGCATGAACACTGAAGCTTTCTTT.